This TCR beta chain was identified during a study of blood T cell repertoires in COVID-19. Study background: COVID-19 samples, acute and convalescent, were from the United States, Italy and Spain.

The CDR3 is 14 residues long. V trimming: 3 bases; J trimming: 3 bases; junction bases outside the gene matches: 5. The germline gives CDR1 MDHEN, CDR2 SYDVKM. Profiled with immunoSEQ multiplex PCR; TCRdb holds only in-frame clones, not every one. This table has 200,000 to 250,000 clones, 80% to 90% appearing once. Exposed participants came across a COVID-19 case within 2 weeks before study entry. What was sequenced was PBMCs or T cells enriched from blood (not recorded which). This TCR derives from a middle-aged man who had been exposed to COVID-19. The V call is TRBV28, the J call TRBJ2-7; TRBD2 agrees at 7 bases. CDR3 sequence (DNA): TGTGCCAGCAGTTTTCCGGGAGGTCACTACGAGCAGTACTTC. Protein sequence: CASSFPGGHYEQYF.